Sequencing of this T cell receptor beta chain was carried out in a study of blood T cell repertoires in COVID-19. Background on the study: Acute and convalescent COVID-19 samples came from the United States, Italy and Spain. T cells, B-cell-depleted T cells, or PBMCs provided the cDNA or gDNA that served as material.

Trimming shortened V by 3 bases and J by 8 bases, and 10 bases separated the two germline ends. The CDR3 is 12 amino acids. This clone was found many times. Study processing details: Counts of nucleated cells, estimated from reference gene primer amplification, were obtained. Libraries were prepared by immunoSEQ multiplex PCR; TCRdb keeps only in-frame clonotypes and omits some of them. That table supplies the V and J calls and clone size; D and trimming were determined from the DNA. This sample carries 200,000 to 250,000 clones, approximately 83% of them seen once, and the ten largest clones take roughly 3%.

This receptor was obtained from a woman aged 25 to 45 who had recovered from COVID-19. The gene calls are TRBV12-3 or TRBV12-4 and TRBJ1-2; D might be TRBD1 (6 bases). The sequencing input was peripheral blood. The CDR3 is CASSFTGYGYTF. The CDR3 DNA follows: TGTGCCAGCAGTTTTACAGGGTACGGCTACACCTTC.